This T cell receptor (beta chain) was retrieved from a study of response to subunit inactivated influenza vaccine. Study observations and caveats: The authors proposed limited new T cell recruitment per seasonal influenza vaccination.

A note on this clonotype: Its antigen is as yet unknown.

TCRdb ran MiXCR on the RT-PCR reads and lists one entry per CDR3 protein. The sample consists of about 780,000 distinct CDR3 sequences, around 18% of them appearing once. CDR3 length: 13 amino acids. Trimming removed 7 bases at V and 0 bases at J, with 13 bases between. Germline values: CDR1 SQVTM, CDR2 ANQGSEA. The source material was PBMCs from blood, sampled around 5 days after vaccination. The source is a man aged 45-65 years who received an inactivated influenza vaccine. The chain has TRBV29-1 and TRBJ2-7; D is perhaps TRBD1 or TRBD2 (5 bases each). The CDR3: CSAGDRSSYEQYF. The CDR3 bases are TGCAGCGCCGGGGACCGCAGCTCCTACGAGCAGTACTTC.